Following are 25 T cell receptor beta chains from one sample sequenced in a study of cytomegalovirus exposure and HLA in healthy donors. PCR was performed using 60 Vbeta and 13 Jbeta primers. Libraries were prepared by immunoSEQ multiplex PCR; TCRdb keeps only in-frame clonotypes and omits some of them. The specimen's table records tens of thousands of clones. Sequencing used PBMCs. The origin of the receptors is a girl between 10 and 17 years old in good health and CMV-seropositive.

This chain joins TRBV21-1 and TRBJ2-1; TRBD2, as called in the table, went unchecked against the DNA. TRBV21-1 corresponds to a pseudogene. The CDR3 sequence is 15 residues long. As DNA, the CDR3 is TGTGCCAGCAGCAAATTTTGGCGGGGGGGCAATGAGCAGTTCTTC. Translated, it gives CASSKFWRGGNEQFF.

V gene TRBV9 combines with J gene TRBJ1-1, with D perhaps matching TRBD1 (6 bases). This CDR3 is built from 15 residues. From germline, CDR1 is SGDLS and CDR2 YYNGEE. V was cut by 4 bases and J by 0 bases, with 13 bases left in between. CDR3 sequence: CASSTGQNLNTEAFF. In DNA, the CDR3 is TGTGCCAGCAGCACAGGGCAGAACCTGAACACTGAAGCTTTCTTT.

CDR3 sequence reads: CASSQGGGASGNTIYF. The CDR3 nucleotides are TGTGCCAGCAGCCAAGGAGGAGGGGCCTCCGGAAACACCATATATTTT. This chain uses TRBV4-2 with TRBJ1-3, with D possibly TRBD1 on 5 matching bases. This CDR3 has 16 amino acids. The ends were cut back, 1 base at V and 4 bases at J, with 14 bases in the middle. Germline CDR1 and CDR2: LGHNA and YNFKEQ.

V usage is TRBV4-1 and J usage is TRBJ1-1; a weak D match, TRBD1 (6 bases). Germline-derived CDR1 and CDR2 are MGHRA and YSYEKL. V lost 1 base, J lost 0 bases, and 9 bases lay in between. The CDR3 spans 15 residues. This chain's CDR3 is CASSQGDRMNTEAFF. CDR3 nucleotide sequence: TGCGCCAGCAGCCAAGGTGACAGGATGAACACTGAAGCTTTCTTT.

This chain joins TRBV6-1 and TRBJ1-1; no definite D call. Germline values: CDR1 MNHNS, CDR2 SASEGT. CDR3 size: 15 residues. Trimming pared 3 bases from V and 0 bases from J, leaving 11 bases between. The CDR3 DNA follows: TGTGCCAGCAGTGACGGGGAAGGTATGAACACTGAAGCTTTCTTT. Its translation is CASSDGEGMNTEAFF.

The chain employs TRBV29-1 and TRBJ1-1; TRBD1 matches 7 bases. V was clipped by 4 bases and J by 4 bases; unmatched bases: 6. This CDR3 is built from 13 residues. Per germline, CDR1 SQVTM and CDR2 ANQGSEA. Here the CDR3 reads CSVAPQGGTEAFF. Here the CDR3 DNA reads TGCAGCGTTGCGCCCCAGGGGGGCACTGAAGCTTTCTTT.

The rearrangement links TRBV4-2 to TRBJ2-1; TRBD1 matches at 9 bases. Germline values: CDR1 LGHNA, CDR2 YNFKEQ. CDR3 size: 14 residues. Trimming cost V 1 base and J 9 bases; bases outside gene matches: 4. The CDR3 DNA reads TGTGCCAGCAGCCAAGCCACAGGGGGCGGTGAGCAGTTCTTC. Translated: CASSQATGGGEQFF.

The chain combines TRBV30 with TRBJ1-1; 7 bases map to TRBD1. Germline V gene lookup returns CDR1 GTSNPN and CDR2 SVGIG (reference sequence). Unmatched junction bases numbered 6, after V lost 5 bases and J lost 0 bases. CDR3 length: 14 residues. The CDR3 loop reads CAWDQGVVNTEAFF. For the CDR3, the DNA is TGTGCCTGGGACCAGGGGGTTGTGAACACTGAAGCTTTCTTT.

This chain uses TRBV4-2 with TRBJ1-2, with D unclear. The CDR3 runs 17 residues. Trimming removed 2 bases at V and 3 bases at J, with 19 bases between. Germline values: CDR1 LGHNA, CDR2 YNFKEQ. The CDR3 here is CASSQLPHEAVDYGYTF. The DNA for the CDR3 is TGTGCCAGCAGCCAATTGCCCCACGAGGCGGTCGACTATGGCTACACCTTC.

The rearrangement joins TRBV2 to TRBJ2-7; D unclear. CDR3 size: 13 residues. The germline CDR1 and CDR2 sequences are SNHLY and FYNNEI. With 6 bases removed from V and 2 bases from J, the gap between germline ends came to 11 bases. The CDR3 loop reads CASRTTEAYEQYV. Written as DNA, the CDR3 is TGTGCCAGCAGAACGACCGAGGCCTACGAGCAGTACGTC.

The chain is built from TRBV9 and TRBJ2-3; 8 bases line up with TRBD1. The germline gives CDR1 SGDLS, CDR2 YYNGEE. With V trimmed by 6 bases and J by 0 bases, 9 bases remained unmatched. CDR3 length: 16 residues. The CDR3 nucleotides are TGTGCCAGCACCCTCGGGCAGGGGGCTAGCACAGATACGCAGTATTTT. This translates into CASTLGQGASTDTQYF. Filled out from reference TRBV9 and TRBJ2-3, the complete variable domain reads DSGVTQTPKHLITATGQRVTLRCSPRSGDLSVYWYQQSLDQGLQFLIQYYNGEERAKGNILERFSAQQFPDLHSELNLSSLELGDSALYFCASTLGQGASTDTQYFGPGTRLTVL.

The rearrangement uses TRBV28 and TRBJ2-3; 12 bases map to TRBD2. This CDR3 is built from 17 residues. Germline-derived CDR1 and CDR2 are MDHEN and SYDVKM. J lost 3 bases, V lost 4 bases, and 8 bases had no gene match. The chain's CDR3 is CASSSVQTSGGTDTQYF. In DNA form, the CDR3 reads TGTGCCAGCAGTTCCGTCCAGACTAGCGGGGGAACAGATACGCAGTATTTT.

The gene calls are TRBV5-1 and TRBJ1-1; D ambiguous. V was shortened by 0 bases and J by 0 bases, with 3 bases between the two germline ends. Germline values: CDR1 SGHRS, CDR2 YFSETQ. This CDR3 is 13 amino acids long. The CDR3 loop is CASSLDMNTEAFF. As DNA, the CDR3 is TGCGCCAGCAGCTTGGACATGAACACTGAAGCTTTCTTT.

The chain has TRBV7-9 and TRBJ2-3; 8 nucleotides line up with TRBD2. Trimming took 3 bases from V and 3 from J; bases not matched to a gene: 5. Germline CDR1 reads SEHNR; CDR2 reads FQNEAQ (reference sequence). The CDR3 consists of 15 residues. The CDR3 region has the DNA TGTGCCAGCAGCTTCCGGGAGGGAGGGACAGATACGCAGTATTTT. This sequence encodes CASSFREGGTDTQYF.

The chain recombines TRBV7-2 with TRBJ1-6; D perhaps matches TRBD1 (5 bases). V was pared by 5 bases and J by 12 bases, with 11 bases between. CDR3 size: 12 residues. Germline V gene data show CDR1 as SGHTA and CDR2 as FQGNSA. CDR3 DNA: TGTGCCAGCAGCCGACAGCAAGGACCCCTCCACTTT. Protein sequence: CASSRQQGPLHF.

The chain uses TRBV25-1 and TRBJ1-4; D may be TRBD1 (5 bases). CDR3 length: 14 residues. The V end lost 4 bases, the J end lost 2 bases, and 8 bases lay between the germline ends. The V gene's germline CDR1 is MGHDK and CDR2 SYGVNS. CDR3 sequence reads: CASSGRVTNEKLFF. CDR3 in DNA: TGTGCCAGCAGTGGCAGGGTTACTAATGAAAAACTGTTTTTT.

This chain uses TRBV10-3 with TRBJ2-7; tentative D call: TRBD2 (5 bases). Trimming shortened V by 3 bases and J by 0 bases, and 9 bases separated the two germline ends. The CDR3 has 14 residues. Germline V gene sequence: CDR1 ENHRY, CDR2 SYGVKD. The CDR3 DNA reads TGTGCCATCAGTGAAGGACTGAACTCCTACGAGCAGTACGTC. It yields the protein CAISEGLNSYEQYV.

The genes are TRBV25-1 and TRBJ2-7; no definite D call. Looked up from germline, CDR1 is MGHDK and CDR2 is SYGVNS. CDR3 length: 13 residues. Trimming cost V 6 bases and J 3 bases, with 12 bases left between them. CDR3 in amino acids: CASRNSQSYEQYF. CDR3 bases: TGTGCCAGCAGAAACAGTCAGAGCTACGAGCAGTACTTC.

V gene TRBV6-5 combines with J gene TRBJ2-3; maybe TRBD2 (7 bases). This CDR3 is built from 15 residues. The germline gives CDR1 MNHEY, CDR2 SVGAGI. V shed 2 bases and J shed 2 bases, with 11 bases lying between them. The CDR3 loop reads CASSYGAGATDTQYF. CDR3 DNA: TGTGCCAGCAGTTACGGGGCGGGGGCCACAGATACGCAGTATTTT.

The V call is TRBV4-2, the J call TRBJ1-5; TRBD1 agrees at 10 bases. V shed 0 bases and J 6 bases; nucleotides not matched to a gene: 2. Germline V CDR1 and CDR2: LGHNA, YNFKEQ. The CDR3 spans 15 residues. CDR3 sequence: CASSQEGQGPQPQHF. In DNA, the CDR3 is TGTGCCAGCAGCCAAGAGGGACAGGGGCCTCAGCCCCAGCATTTT.

As regards this clone: The germline gene is not matched at one end of the junction; a read error may be the cause. The chain employs TRBV7-7 and TRBJ2-5, with 15 bases matching TRBD2. The V gene's germline CDR1 is SSHAT and CDR2 FNYEAQ (reference sequence). The CDR3 runs to 16 residues. Here the CDR3 DNA reads TGTGCTAGCAGCCCCGGACTAGCGGGGGGGCAAGAGACCCAGTACTTC. It specifies CASSPGLAGGQETQYF.

The chain couples TRBV11-3 to TRBJ1-4, with TRBD1 as a possible D gene (5 bases). Deletions cut 1 base from V and 4 bases from J, with 13 bases between. This CDR3 region has 16 residues. In germline, CDR1 is SGHNT, CDR2 YENEEA. The CDR3 DNA reads as TGTGCCAGCAGCTTAGGCGACAGACCAAATAATGAAAAACTGTTTTTT. Translating it yields CASSLGDRPNNEKLFF.

The chain combines TRBV7-9 with TRBJ2-7, with 9 bases lining up with TRBD2. Trimming at V came to 4 bases and at J to 0 bases, leaving 13 bases not matched to a gene. CDR3 size: 18 residues. CDR1 and CDR2 (germline): SEHNR, FQNEAQ (reference sequence). CDR3 DNA: TGTGCCAGCAGCTCCCCGGCGATGCGGGGGGGGAACTCCTACGAGCAGTACTTC. Amino acids: CASSSPAMRGGNSYEQYF.

The chain employs TRBV5-1 and TRBJ1-4; tentative D call: TRBD1 (5 bases). The V gene lost 4 bases and the J gene lost 0 bases, with 13 bases spanning the gap. The CDR3 loop spans 16 amino acids. Germline V gives CDR1 SGHRS, CDR2 YFSETQ. The CDR3 DNA is TGCGCCAGCAGCCCGGGTGACAGAGCAACTAATGAAAAACTGTTTTTT. Translation gives CASSPGDRATNEKLFF.

The chain carries TRBV5-4 and TRBJ2-3; no reliable D call. V gave up 1 base and J gave up 4 bases, with 13 bases separating them. The CDR3 contains 15 residues. Germline V gives CDR1 SGHNT, CDR2 YYREEE (reference sequence). CDR3 nucleotide sequence: TGTGCCAGCAGCTTGACCAGCGCGGTCGCAGATACGCAGTATTTT. It is translated as CASSLTSAVADTQYF.